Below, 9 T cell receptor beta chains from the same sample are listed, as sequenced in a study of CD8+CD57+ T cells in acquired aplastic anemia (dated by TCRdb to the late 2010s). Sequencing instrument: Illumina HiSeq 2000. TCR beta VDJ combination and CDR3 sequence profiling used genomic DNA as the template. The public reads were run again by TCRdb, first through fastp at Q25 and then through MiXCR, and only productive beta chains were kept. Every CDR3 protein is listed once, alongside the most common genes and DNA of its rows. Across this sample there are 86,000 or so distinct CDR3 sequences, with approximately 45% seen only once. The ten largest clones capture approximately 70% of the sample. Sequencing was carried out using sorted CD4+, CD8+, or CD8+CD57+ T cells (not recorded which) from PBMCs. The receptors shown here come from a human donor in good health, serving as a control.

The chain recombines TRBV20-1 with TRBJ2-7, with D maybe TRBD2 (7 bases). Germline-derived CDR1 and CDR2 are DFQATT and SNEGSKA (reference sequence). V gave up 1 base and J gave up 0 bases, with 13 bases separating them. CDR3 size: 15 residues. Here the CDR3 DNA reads TGCAGTGCTAGAGTTGGGGGGGCCAGCTCCTACGAGCAGTACTTC. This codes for CSARVGGASSYEQYF.

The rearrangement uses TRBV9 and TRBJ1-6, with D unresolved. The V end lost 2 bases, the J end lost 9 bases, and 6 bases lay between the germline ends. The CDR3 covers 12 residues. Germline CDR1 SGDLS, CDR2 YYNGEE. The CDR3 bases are TGTGCCAGCAGCGTCGACGGTTCACCCCTCCACTTT. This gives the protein CASSVDGSPLHF.

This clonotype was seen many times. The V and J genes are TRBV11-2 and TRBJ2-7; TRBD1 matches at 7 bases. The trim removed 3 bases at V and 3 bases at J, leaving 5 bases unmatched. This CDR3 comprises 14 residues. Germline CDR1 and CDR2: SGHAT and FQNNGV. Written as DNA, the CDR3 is TGTGCCAGCAGCTTCGGAACAGGGGACTACGAGCAGTACTTC. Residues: CASSFGTGDYEQYF.

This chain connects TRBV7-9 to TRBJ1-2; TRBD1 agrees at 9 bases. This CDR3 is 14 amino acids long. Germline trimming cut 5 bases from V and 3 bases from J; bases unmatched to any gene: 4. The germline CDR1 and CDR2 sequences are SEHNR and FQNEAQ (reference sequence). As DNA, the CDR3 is TGTGCCAGCAGCCCATGGACAGGGGACTATGGCTACACCTTC. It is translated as CASSPWTGDYGYTF. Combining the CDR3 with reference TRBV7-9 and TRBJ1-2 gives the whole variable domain DTGVSQNPRHKITKRGQNVTFRCDPISEHNRLYWYRQTLGQGPEFLTYFQNEAQLEKSRLLSDRFSAERPKGSFSTLEIQRTEQGDSAMYLCASSPWTGDYGYTFGSGTRLTVV.

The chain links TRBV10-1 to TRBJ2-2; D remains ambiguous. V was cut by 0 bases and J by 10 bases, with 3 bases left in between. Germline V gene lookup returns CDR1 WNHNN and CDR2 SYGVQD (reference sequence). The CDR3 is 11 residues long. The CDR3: CASSESQELFF. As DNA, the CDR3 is TGCGCCAGCAGTGAGTCCCAGGAGCTGTTTTTT.

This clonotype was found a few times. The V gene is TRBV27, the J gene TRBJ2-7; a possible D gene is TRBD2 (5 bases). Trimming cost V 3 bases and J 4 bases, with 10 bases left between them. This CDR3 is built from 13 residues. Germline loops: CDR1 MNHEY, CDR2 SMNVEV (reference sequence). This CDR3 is CASSLGRKYEQYF. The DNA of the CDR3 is TGTGCCAGCAGTTTGGGGAGAAAGTACGAGCAGTACTTC.

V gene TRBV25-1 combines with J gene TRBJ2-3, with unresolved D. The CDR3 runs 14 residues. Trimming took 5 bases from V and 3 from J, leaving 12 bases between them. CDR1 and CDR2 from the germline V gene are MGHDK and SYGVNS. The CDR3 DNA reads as TGTGCCAGCAGTCTCGGGTTGAGTACAGATACGCAGTATTTT. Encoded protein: CASSLGLSTDTQYF.

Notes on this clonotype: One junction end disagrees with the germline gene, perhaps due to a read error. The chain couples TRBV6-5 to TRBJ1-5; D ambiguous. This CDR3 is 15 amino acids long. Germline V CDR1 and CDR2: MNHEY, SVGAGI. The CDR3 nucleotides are TGTGCCAGCAGCTACTCTGGATATAGCAATCGGCCCCAGCATTTT. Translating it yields CASSYSGYSNRPQHF.

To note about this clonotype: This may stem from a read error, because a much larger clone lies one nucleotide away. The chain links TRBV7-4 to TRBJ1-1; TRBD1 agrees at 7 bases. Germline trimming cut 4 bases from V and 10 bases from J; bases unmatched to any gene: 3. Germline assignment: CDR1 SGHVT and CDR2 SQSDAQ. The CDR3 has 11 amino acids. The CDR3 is CASSSNRGAFF. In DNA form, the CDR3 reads TGTGCCAGCAGCTCAAACAGGGGAGCTTTCTTT. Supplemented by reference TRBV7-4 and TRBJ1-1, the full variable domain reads GAGVSQSPRYKVAKRGRDVALRCDSISGHVTLYWYRQTLGQGSEVLTYSQSDAQRDKSGRPSGRFSAERPERSVSTLKIQRTEQGDSAVYLCASSSNRGAFFGQGTRLTVV.